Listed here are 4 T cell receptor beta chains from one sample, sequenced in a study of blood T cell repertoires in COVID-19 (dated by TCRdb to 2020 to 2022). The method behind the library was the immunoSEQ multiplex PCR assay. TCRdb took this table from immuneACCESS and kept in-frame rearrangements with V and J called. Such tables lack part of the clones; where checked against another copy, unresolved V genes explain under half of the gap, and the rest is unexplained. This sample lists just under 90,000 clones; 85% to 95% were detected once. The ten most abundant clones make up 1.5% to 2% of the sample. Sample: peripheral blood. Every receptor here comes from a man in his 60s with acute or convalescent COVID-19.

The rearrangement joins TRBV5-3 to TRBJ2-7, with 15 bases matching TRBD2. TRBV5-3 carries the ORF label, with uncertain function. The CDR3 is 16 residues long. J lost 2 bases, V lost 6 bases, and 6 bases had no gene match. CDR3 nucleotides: TGTGCCAGAATCGGACTAGCGGGAGGGCTCCCCTACGAGCAGTACTTC. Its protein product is CARIGLAGGLPYEQYF.

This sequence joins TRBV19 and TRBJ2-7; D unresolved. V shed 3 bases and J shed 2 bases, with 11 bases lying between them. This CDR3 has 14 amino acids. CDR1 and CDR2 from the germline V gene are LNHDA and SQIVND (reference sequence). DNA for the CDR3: TGTGCCAGTAGTATGGCCCCCACAGCCTACGAGCAGTACTTC. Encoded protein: CASSMAPTAYEQYF.

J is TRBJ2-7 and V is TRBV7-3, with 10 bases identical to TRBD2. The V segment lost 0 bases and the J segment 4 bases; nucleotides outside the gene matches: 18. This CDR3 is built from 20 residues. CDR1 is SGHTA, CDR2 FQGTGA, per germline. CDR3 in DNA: TGTGCCAGCAGCTTAACGGAGGACGGATTCGCTAGCGGGAGAGCGTACGAGCAGTACTTC. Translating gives CASSLTEDGFASGRAYEQYF.

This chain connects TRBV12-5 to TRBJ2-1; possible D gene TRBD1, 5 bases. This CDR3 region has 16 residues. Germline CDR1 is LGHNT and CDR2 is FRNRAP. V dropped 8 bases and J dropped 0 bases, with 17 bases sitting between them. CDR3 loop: CASQPLGRSSYNEQFF. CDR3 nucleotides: TGTGCTAGTCAACCCCTGGGGCGTTCCTCCTACAATGAGCAGTTCTTC.